This TCR beta chain emerged from a study of identical twins. Every one of the donors was a healthy Caucasian. cDNA molecules carried unique molecular identifiers, and template switching added a universal primer site. TCRdb analysed the 5' RACE reads with MiXCR anew, one entry per CDR3 protein. Of over 200,000 distinct CDR3 sequences detected, over 5% appear once; the ten largest clones hold roughly 15%. The same data also contributed to another study, on T cells expressing NK-cell markers. That source adds: Whether expanded NKG2C+ T cell clones recognized HCMV stayed uncertain.

The sample comprised CD8+ T cells sorted from blood. The clonotype was recovered from a young woman in good health.

The CDR3 nucleotides are TGTGCCCTTACGACATCCCCTGCGAGCACTGAAGCTTTCTTT. Translated, it gives CALTTSPASTEAFF. This sequence joins TRBV6-1 and TRBJ1-1, with D uncertain. CDR1 is MNHNS and CDR2 is SASEGT in the germline V gene. V gave up 11 bases and J gave up 4 bases, with 20 bases separating them. The CDR3 length is 14 residues.